This T cell receptor beta chain appears in the sequencing data of a study of T cell responses to AZD1222 COVID-19 vaccine (TCRdb year 2021). About the investigation overall: TCR sequencing covered more than 230 trial participants: 200 to 220 given two doses of AZD1222 and about 26 given two doses of MenACWY control vaccine. Enrollment into the trials was organized by age into subgroups of 18-55, 56-69 and 70-plus years, and those subgroups contained roughly 150, 30 and 60 TCR-sequenced participants, respectively.

In the case of this clone: Its antigen remains undetermined. No base quality information exists; no much larger clone differs at one position.

The full study reports these points: Participants were mostly white British, with more females than males. The authors suggested clonal diversity may have been underestimated. The 56-69-year group was small, and its depth increase did not reach significance, likely because of low power. Reportedly, almost half of the unique spike-specific TCRs recognized epitopes lying outside the regions that are mutated in the B.1.351 and B.1.1.7 variants. Because no day 14 peak-response samples were available, the repertoires could be characterized only after the peak T cell response. The vaccine-associated CD4 TCRs covered the entire spike protein, and the dominant responses fell in regions 160-218 and 743-854. A significant rise in spike-specific TCR breadth and depth was observed after two AZD1222 doses relative to day 0 and relative to MenACWY recipients. Conclusions about previously exposed vaccinees are limited, since just five to seven AZD1222 recipients were seropositive for SARS-CoV-2 at baseline.

The CDR3 regions of human TCRbeta chains were subjected to immunosequencing. The source study handled its data this way. Repertoire TCRs were checked for matches against a reference library of SARS-CoV-2-specific TCRs that had been generated using the MIRA antigen-specificity platform. Breadth was defined as the fraction of unique TCRs that were SARS-CoV-2-associated. Depth was defined as the fraction of total T cells that were SARS-CoV-2-associated. Each spike-specific TCR was assigned to its reactive spike region and to a CD4 or CD8 class using the MIRA data. Log10-transformed breadth and depth values were compared by one-way ANOVA with Sidak's multiple comparisons tests. TCRdb re-hosts the immuneACCESS table, in-frame sequences only. Its copies lack some clones; in the studies checked, an unresolved V gene accounts for under half of them, and the cause for the rest is not known. The DNA gave D and trimming, while V, J and clone size come from that table. The sample yields 150,000 to 200,000 clones; around 88% were counted once. The ten largest account for around 10% of the sample.

Explained via the paper, the time point label denotes: about 28 days (+/-7) after the second vaccine dose. AZD1222 recipients with second doses at about 4 weeks or about 12 weeks were pooled, because spike-specific TCR depth and breadth did not differ between schedules. Vaccinee samples were obtained from the UK trials COV001 and COV002, which included a single-blind randomized controlled phase 2/3 trial of AZD1222 (ChAdOx1 nCoV-19) in healthy adults. For TCRbeta chain sequencing, PBMC samples from trial participants were taken at day 0 and at day 28 after the second dose. After removal of 5 bases from V and 3 bases from J, the junction retains 7 bases not matched to a gene. Inclusive of the bounding cysteine and phenylalanine, the CDR3 is 16 residues long. Kept here is only the CDR3 DNA, which spans 48 bases and is read in frame from base 1. As encoded in the germline V gene, CDR1 is LGHNT while CDR2 is FRNRAP.

This TCR derives from an adult who received the AZD1222 COVID-19 vaccine. Sequenced material: peripheral blood, taken 28 days after the second AZD1222 dose. The chain is encoded by TRBV12-5 joined to TRBJ2-3; TRBD1 matches 11 bases in the middle. Here the CDR3 is given as CASGRGQGALTDTQYF. The DNA sequence is given as TGTGCTAGTGGTCGAGGACAGGGGGCGCTTACAGATACGCAGTATTTT.